Listed below are T cell receptor beta chains from one sample, sequenced in a study of cytomegalovirus exposure and HLA in healthy donors. Produced via immunoSEQ multiplex PCR; TCRdb's table is partial and in-frame only. The profile shows over 150,000 clones, 75% to 90% of them singletons. Sequenced: PBMCs. The receptors originated from a male donor in good health and CMV-seronegative. Each CDR3 is given with its conserved first and last residue. The D gene is left open where the match is weak. Clone size is stated in some rows and not others, as once, few, many or a class when expanded.

V: TRBV25-1
J: TRBJ1-6
D: TRBD1
size: .
DNA: TGTGCCAGCAGCATGGGGACAGGGAATTCACCCCTCCACTTT
CDR3: CASSMGTGNSPLHF

V: TRBV2
J: TRBJ2-5
D: .
size: .
DNA: TGTGCCAGCAGTGAGCGCCGGGGGGCAGAGACCCAGTACTTC
CDR3: CASSERRGAETQYF

V: TRBV7-9
J: TRBJ1-4
D: .
size: .
DNA: TGTGCCAGCAGCTTGTGGCAGGCAACTAATGAAAAACTGTTTTTT
CDR3: CASSLWQATNEKLFF

V: TRBV7-8
J: TRBJ1-2
D: .
size: .
DNA: TGTGCCAGCAGCTTAGAACGACTCAGCTATGGCTACACCTTC
CDR3: CASSLERLSYGYTF

V: TRBV5-4
J: TRBJ1-2
D: TRBD1
size: .
DNA: TGTGCCAGCAGCTTGGCCTGGACAGGGACGGGCTACACCTTC
CDR3: CASSLAWTGTGYTF

V: TRBV27
J: TRBJ2-1
D: TRBD1
size: .
DNA: TGTGCCAGCAGTTTAGGTCGGGACAGGAACTACAATGAGCAGTTCTTC
CDR3: CASSLGRDRNYNEQFF

V: TRBV10-2
J: TRBJ2-7
D: .
size: .
DNA: TGCGCCAGCAGCCCCGACAGGACCCACGAGCAGTACTTC
CDR3: CASSPDRTHEQYF

V: TRBV19
J: TRBJ2-2
D: .
size: .
DNA: TGTGCCAGTAGTCCACAGGGGAGGACCGGGGAGCTGTTTTTT
CDR3: CASSPQGRTGELFF

V: TRBV9
J: TRBJ2-2
D: TRBD1
size: .
DNA: TGTGCCAGCAGCGTAAGGACAGGGAGCACCGGGGAGCTGTTTTTT
CDR3: CASSVRTGSTGELFF

V: TRBV7-9
J: TRBJ1-2
D: TRBD1
size: .
DNA: TGTGCCAGCAGCTTAGTAGCAGGGGGGAGCGGCTACACCTTC
CDR3: CASSLVAGGSGYTF

V: TRBV9
J: TRBJ2-5
D: .
size: .
DNA: TGTGCCAGCAGCCTCGGCGGGGCGGCCCAAGAGACCCAGTACTTC
CDR3: CASSLGGAAQETQYF

V: TRBV6-1
J: TRBJ2-7
D: .
size: .
DNA: TGTGCCAGCAGTGAAAGGTGGGCATCCTACGAGCAGTACTTC
CDR3: CASSERWASYEQYF

V: TRBV5-6
J: TRBJ2-7
D: .
size: .
DNA: TGTGCCAGCAGCCTATGGACACGCTCCTACGAGCAGTACTTC
CDR3: CASSLWTRSYEQYF

V: TRBV23-1
J: TRBJ1-3
D: TRBD1
size: few
DNA: TGCGCCAGCGGACAGCGGACAGGGGGCTGTCCTGGAAACACCATATATTTT
CDR3: CASGQRTGGCPGNTIYF

V: TRBV6-4
J: TRBJ1-2
D: .
size: once
DNA: TGTGCCAGCAGTAAGGGACAACTTTACACCTTC
CDR3: CASSKGQLYTF

V: TRBV29-1
J: TRBJ2-2
D: .
size: .
DNA: TGCAGCGTACGGTATAGCAAGAACACCGGGGAGCTGTTTTTT
CDR3: CSVRYSKNTGELFF

V: TRBV5-5
J: TRBJ2-3
D: .
size: .
DNA: TGTGCCAGCAGCCGACAACCGGGGGGCACAGATACGCAGTATTTT
CDR3: CASSRQPGGTDTQYF

V: TRBV13
J: TRBJ2-7
D: .
size: .
DNA: TGTGCCAGCAGCTTAGGGCGGCGTAACGAGCAGTACTTC
CDR3: CASSLGRRNEQYF

V: TRBV18
J: TRBJ1-5
D: .
size: .
DNA: TGTGCCAGCTCACCCCCAGGGATTGACAATCAGCCCCAGCATTTT
CDR3: CASSPPGIDNQPQHF

V: TRBV5-4
J: TRBJ2-2
D: TRBD2
size: once
DNA: TGTGCCAGCAGCCCCCCCCCTAGCGGGGGCGCCACCGGGGAGCTGTTTTTT
CDR3: CASSPPPSGGATGELFF

V: TRBV27
J: TRBJ1-5
D: .
size: .
DNA: TGTGCCAGCAGTTTTTCAGGGAAGACTCAGCCCCAGCATTTT
CDR3: CASSFSGKTQPQHF

V: TRBV5-1
J: TRBJ2-5
D: .
size: once
DNA: TGCGCCAGCAGCTTGGAGGCGGGGCGGCCGGCGGCCCAGTACTTC
CDR3: CASSLEAGRPAAQYF

V: TRBV7-6
J: TRBJ2-7
D: .
size: .
DNA: TGTGCCACCTCCGGACCAGGGACCTACGAGCAGTACTTC
CDR3: CATSGPGTYEQYF

V: TRBV7-9
J: TRBJ1-2
D: .
size: .
DNA: TGTGCCAGCAGCTTAGGCGTTGGGCAGTACTATGGCTACACCTTC
CDR3: CASSLGVGQYYGYTF

V: TRBV6-6
J: TRBJ2-5
D: TRBD1
size: .
DNA: TGTGCCAGCAGTGACAGGGGGGGTCAAGAGACCCAGTACTTC
CDR3: CASSDRGGQETQYF

V: TRBV7-7
J: TRBJ1-3
D: .
size: once
DNA: TGTGCTAGCACCATTAAGGGGGGGGGCTCTGGAAACACCATATATTTT
CDR3: CASTIKGGGSGNTIYF

V: TRBV4-3
J: TRBJ1-4
D: TRBD1
size: .
DNA: TGCGCCAGCAGCCAAAACGACAGGGATCCTAATGAAAAACTGTTTTTT
CDR3: CASSQNDRDPNEKLFF

V: TRBV6-6
J: TRBJ1-4
D: .
size: few
DNA: TGTGCCAGCTCGGACAGCGATAATGAAAAACTGTTTTTT
CDR3: CASSDSDNEKLFF

V: TRBV19
J: TRBJ1-5
D: .
size: few
DNA: TGTGCCAGTAGTGCCCACAGAGAAGTCAATCAGCCCCAGCATTTT
CDR3: CASSAHREVNQPQHF

V: TRBV6-5
J: TRBJ2-7
D: .
size: .
DNA: TGTGCCAGCAGACAGACTAGTGGCGAGCAGTACTTC
CDR3: CASRQTSGEQYF

V: TRBV21-1
J: TRBJ1-4
D: .
size: .
DNA: TGTGCCAGCAGCAATCGACGGGTTAATGAAAAACTGTTTTTT
CDR3: CASSNRRVNEKLFF

V: TRBV5-4
J: TRBJ2-3
D: .
size: .
DNA: TGTGCCAGCAGCTTGGATGAGGCCACAGATACGCAGTATTTT
CDR3: CASSLDEATDTQYF

V: TRBV29-1
J: TRBJ1-6
D: .
size: .
DNA: TGCTCCGCGGGGGAGTTGAATTCACCCCTCCACTTT
CDR3: CSAGELNSPLHF

V: TRBV6-1
J: TRBJ2-5
D: TRBD2
size: once
DNA: TGTGCCAGCAGTGAAGCGGGCGGGGGGGTACAAGAGACCCAGTACTTC
CDR3: CASSEAGGGVQETQYF

V: TRBV6-1
J: TRBJ1-5
D: TRBD1
size: .
DNA: TGTGCCAGCAGCTCGGACAGGGCGAGGAATCAGCCCCAGCATTTT
CDR3: CASSSDRARNQPQHF

V: TRBV6-1
J: TRBJ2-2
D: .
size: few
DNA: TGTGCCACCAAAGTATTTACAGGGTCCGCCGGGGAGCTGTTTTTT
CDR3: CATKVFTGSAGELFF

V: TRBV6-6
J: TRBJ1-6
D: .
size: once
DNA: TGTGCCAGCAGTCCAACAGGGATTGGTTCACCCCTCCACTTT
CDR3: CASSPTGIGSPLHF

V: TRBV5-4
J: TRBJ1-2
D: .
size: .
DNA: TGTGCCAGCAGCTCCGCGGGGTCTTCCTATGGCTACACCTTC
CDR3: CASSSAGSSYGYTF

V: TRBV7-8
J: TRBJ2-2
D: .
size: once
DNA: TGTGCCAGCAGCTTGGACTACTACACCGGGGAGCTGTTTTTT
CDR3: CASSLDYYTGELFF

V: TRBV6-6
J: TRBJ1-4
D: .
size: .
DNA: TGTGCCAGCAGTTATAGGCAGGAAAATGAAAAACTGTTTTTT
CDR3: CASSYRQENEKLFF

V: TRBV19
J: TRBJ1-5
D: .
size: .
DNA: TGTGCCAGTAGTCAAACCAGGCGGGGGGGGGATAATCAGCCCCAGCATTTT
CDR3: CASSQTRRGGDNQPQHF

V: TRBV11-3
J: TRBJ2-1
D: .
size: .
DNA: TGTGCCAGCAGCTTACGGGCAGGGGGGAATTTCTACAATGAGCAGTTCTTC
CDR3: CASSLRAGGNFYNEQFF

V: TRBV2
J: TRBJ1-5
D: .
size: .
DNA: TGTGCCAGCAGTGTAAACAGGGCCTCCAATCAGCCCCAGCATTTT
CDR3: CASSVNRASNQPQHF

V: TRBV4-1
J: TRBJ1-2
D: .
size: .
DNA: TGCGCCAGCAGCCAAGATAGTGCGTACTATGGCTACACCTTC
CDR3: CASSQDSAYYGYTF

V: TRBV6-5
J: TRBJ1-1
D: .
size: .
DNA: TGTGCCAGCAGTGAAGAGGGCAGAAACACTGAAGCTTTCTTT
CDR3: CASSEEGRNTEAFF

V: TRBV5-4
J: TRBJ1-4
D: .
size: .
DNA: TGTGCCAGCAGCTGGGCATCCGGGGGTGAAAAACTGTTTTTT
CDR3: CASSWASGGEKLFF

V: TRBV5-4
J: TRBJ1-2
D: .
size: .
DNA: TGTGCCAGCACCACTGGGGGGAAGCACTATGGCTACACCTTC
CDR3: CASTTGGKHYGYTF

V: TRBV2
J: TRBJ1-1
D: .
size: few
DNA: TGTGCCAGCAGCCGGATACAGGGTGAAAGCACTGAAGCTTTCTTT
CDR3: CASSRIQGESTEAFF

V: TRBV5-4
J: TRBJ2-7
D: TRBD2
size: .
DNA: TGTGCCAGCAGCGGGGGGGTCTACGAGCAGTACTTC
CDR3: CASSGGVYEQYF

V: TRBV5-1
J: TRBJ2-7
D: .
size: .
DNA: TGCGCCAGCAGCGTCTTCGGGAAAGAAGACGAGCAGTACTTC
CDR3: CASSVFGKEDEQYF

V: TRBV7-6
J: TRBJ2-3
D: .
size: .
DNA: TGTGCCAGCAGCTTAGTGGTCCAGGGGAGAACAGATACGCAGTATTTT
CDR3: CASSLVVQGRTDTQYF

V: TRBV5-4
J: TRBJ1-2
D: .
size: .
DNA: TGTGCCAGCAGCTTGGGCGGAGGGGCATACTATGGCTACACCTTC
CDR3: CASSLGGGAYYGYTF

V: TRBV19
J: TRBJ2-7
D: .
size: .
DNA: TGTGCCAGTAGTATAGCTGAGACAGGTTCCGAGCAGTACTTC
CDR3: CASSIAETGSEQYF

V: TRBV7-9
J: TRBJ1-4
D: TRBD1
size: .
DNA: TGTGCCAGCAGCTTAGGAACAGGGGGTAATGAAAAACTGTTTTTT
CDR3: CASSLGTGGNEKLFF

V: TRBV7-9
J: TRBJ2-3
D: .
size: .
DNA: TGTGCCAGCAGCTTCCCCTCCCGGTCGGATACGCAGTATTTT
CDR3: CASSFPSRSDTQYF